The source of this T cell receptor (beta chain) is a study of T cells in Graves' hyperthyroidism and ophthalmopathy. Study as a whole: At initial diagnosis, before any treatment had begun, peripheral blood was obtained.

TCR beta CDR3 region amplification was performed from RNA transcripts. An initial round of RT-PCR targeting the TCR CDR3 relied on the HTBI primer set. TCRdb re-analysed the multiplex PCR reads in MiXCR, keeping a single row per CDR3 protein. The sample lists about 770,000 distinct CDR3 sequences, over 15% occurring once. Used for diagnoses were clinical symptoms, serum thyroxine and TRAb, thyroid ultrasound and orbital computed tomography. The blood sample predates any ophthalmopathy symptoms, coming from first hyperthyroidism diagnosis. This clonotype occurred many times. The V gene's germline CDR1 is LGHDT and CDR2 YNNKEL (reference sequence). V was pared by 0 bases and J by 4 bases, with 9 bases between. CDR3 length equals 14 residues.

The receptor was isolated from a woman aged 45-65 years with Graves' hyperthyroidism that later progressed to Graves' ophthalmopathy. The specimen was blood. V usage is TRBV3-1 and J usage is TRBJ1-2; D is uncertain. The CDR3 nucleotides read TGTGCCAGCAGCCAAGATGGGGTGTTCTATGGCTACACCTTC. It translates to CASSQDGVFYGYTF.